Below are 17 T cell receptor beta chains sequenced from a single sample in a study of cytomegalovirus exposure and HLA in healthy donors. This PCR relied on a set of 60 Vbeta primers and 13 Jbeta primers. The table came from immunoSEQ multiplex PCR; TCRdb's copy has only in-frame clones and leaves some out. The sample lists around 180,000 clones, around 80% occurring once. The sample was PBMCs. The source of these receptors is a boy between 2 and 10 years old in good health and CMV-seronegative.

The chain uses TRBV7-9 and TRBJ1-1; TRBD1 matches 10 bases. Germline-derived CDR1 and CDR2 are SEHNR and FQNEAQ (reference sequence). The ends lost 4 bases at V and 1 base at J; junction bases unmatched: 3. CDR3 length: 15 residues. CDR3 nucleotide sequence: TGTGCCAGCAGCTCCGACAGGGGGCAGAACACTGAAGCTTTCTTT. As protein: CASSSDRGQNTEAFF.

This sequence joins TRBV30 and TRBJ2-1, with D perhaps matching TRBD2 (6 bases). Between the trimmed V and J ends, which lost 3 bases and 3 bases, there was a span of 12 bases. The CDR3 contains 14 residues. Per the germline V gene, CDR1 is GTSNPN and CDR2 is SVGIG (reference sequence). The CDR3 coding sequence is TGTGCCTGGAGGCCTGCGGGGTACTACAATGAGCAGTTCTTC. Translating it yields CAWRPAGYYNEQFF.

The CDR3 DNA is TGTGCCACCAGCAGCTTGGACAGGGGCCTAGCTAACTATGGCTACACCTTC. Translated, it gives CATSSLDRGLANYGYTF. The rearrangement joins TRBV15 to TRBJ1-2; 9 nucleotides match TRBD1. V shed 3 bases and J 0 bases; nucleotides not matched to a gene: 8. CDR1 and CDR2 (germline): LNHNV, YYDKDF (reference sequence). The CDR3 covers 17 residues.

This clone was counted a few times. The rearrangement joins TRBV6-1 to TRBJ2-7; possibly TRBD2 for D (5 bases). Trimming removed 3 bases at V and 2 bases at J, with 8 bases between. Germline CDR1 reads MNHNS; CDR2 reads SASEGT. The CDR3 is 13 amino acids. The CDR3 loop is CASSDLGAYEQYF. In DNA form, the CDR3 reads TGTGCCAGCAGTGATCTGGGAGCCTACGAGCAGTACTTC.

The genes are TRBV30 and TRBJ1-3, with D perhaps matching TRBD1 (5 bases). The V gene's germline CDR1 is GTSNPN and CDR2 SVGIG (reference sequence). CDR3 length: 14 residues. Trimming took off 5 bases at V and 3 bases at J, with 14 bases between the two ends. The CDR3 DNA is TGTGCCTGGGGACTCTCGGGACTTGGAAACACCATATATTTT. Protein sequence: CAWGLSGLGNTIYF.

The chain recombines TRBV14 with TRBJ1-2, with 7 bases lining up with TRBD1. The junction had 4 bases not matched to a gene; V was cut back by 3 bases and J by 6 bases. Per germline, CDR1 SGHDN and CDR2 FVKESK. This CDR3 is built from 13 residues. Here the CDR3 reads CASSHRQGDGYTF. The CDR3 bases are TGTGCCAGCAGCCACCGGCAGGGGGATGGCTACACCTTC.

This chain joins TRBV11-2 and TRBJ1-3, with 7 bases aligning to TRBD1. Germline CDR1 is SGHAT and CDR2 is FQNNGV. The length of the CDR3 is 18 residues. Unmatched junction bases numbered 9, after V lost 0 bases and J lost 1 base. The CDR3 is CASSLDGTATNSGNTIYF. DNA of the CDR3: TGTGCCAGCAGCTTAGATGGGACAGCTACTAATTCTGGAAACACCATATATTTT. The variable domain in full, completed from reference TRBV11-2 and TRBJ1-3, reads EAGVAQSPRYKIIEKRQSVAFWCNPISGHATLYWYQQILGQGPKLLIQFQNNGVVDDSQLPKDRFSAERLKGVDSTLKIQPAKLEDSAVYLCASSLDGTATNSGNTIYFGEGSWLTVV.

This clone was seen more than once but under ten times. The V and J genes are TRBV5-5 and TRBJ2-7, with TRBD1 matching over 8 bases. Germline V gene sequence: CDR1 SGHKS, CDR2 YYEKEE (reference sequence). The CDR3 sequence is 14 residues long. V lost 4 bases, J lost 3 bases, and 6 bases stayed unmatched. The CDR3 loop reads CASSLGQGHYEQYV. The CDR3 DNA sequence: TGTGCCAGCAGCCTAGGACAGGGCCACTACGAGCAGTACGTC.

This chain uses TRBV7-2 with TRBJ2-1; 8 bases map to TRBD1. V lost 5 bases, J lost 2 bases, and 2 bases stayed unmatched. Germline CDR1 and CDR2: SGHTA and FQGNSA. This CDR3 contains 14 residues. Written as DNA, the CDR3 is TGTGCCAGCAGCCGACAGGGGCCCTACAATGAGCAGTTCTTC. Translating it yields CASSRQGPYNEQFF.

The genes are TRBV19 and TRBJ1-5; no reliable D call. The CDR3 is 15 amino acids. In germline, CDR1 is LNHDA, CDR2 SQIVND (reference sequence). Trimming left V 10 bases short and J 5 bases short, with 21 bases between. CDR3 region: CATLRDSYSHQPQHF. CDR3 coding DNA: TGTGCCACCCTCCGAGACTCCTATAGTCATCAGCCCCAGCATTTT.

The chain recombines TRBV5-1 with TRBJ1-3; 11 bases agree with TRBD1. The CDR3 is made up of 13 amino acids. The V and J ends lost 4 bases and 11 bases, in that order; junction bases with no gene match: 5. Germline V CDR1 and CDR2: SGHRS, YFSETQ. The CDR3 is CASSPPGQGAIYF. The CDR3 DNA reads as TGCGCCAGCAGCCCACCGGGACAGGGGGCCATATATTTT.

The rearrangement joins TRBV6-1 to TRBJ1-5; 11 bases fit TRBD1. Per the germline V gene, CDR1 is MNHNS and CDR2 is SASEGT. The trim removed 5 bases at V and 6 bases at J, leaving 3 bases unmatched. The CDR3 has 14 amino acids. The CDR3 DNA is TGTGCCAGCAGTCGGACAGGGGGCTTTCAGCCCCAGCATTTT. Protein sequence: CASSRTGGFQPQHF.

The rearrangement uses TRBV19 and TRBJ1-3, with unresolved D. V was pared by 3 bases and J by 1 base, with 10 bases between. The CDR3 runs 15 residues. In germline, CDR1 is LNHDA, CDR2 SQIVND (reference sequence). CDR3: CASSIGRGSGNTIYF. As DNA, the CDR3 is TGTGCCAGTAGTATCGGCCGGGGTTCTGGAAACACCATATATTTT. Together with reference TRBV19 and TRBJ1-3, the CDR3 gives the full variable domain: DGGITQSPKYLFRKEGQNVTLSCEQNLNHDAMYWYRQDPGQGLRLIYYSQIVNDFQKGDIAEGYSVSREKKESFPLTVTSAQKNPTAFYLCASSIGRGSGNTIYFGEGSWLTVV.

For the CDR3, the DNA is TGTGCCAGCAGCTTGTTCGGCGGCTATAGCAATCAGCCCCAGCATTTT. Translating gives CASSLFGGYSNQPQHF. V gene TRBV5-6 combines with J gene TRBJ1-5; D is unresolved. Trimming removed 1 base from V and 0 bases from J, with 11 bases in between. The CDR3 sequence is 16 residues long. From germline, CDR1 is SGHDT and CDR2 YYEEEE.

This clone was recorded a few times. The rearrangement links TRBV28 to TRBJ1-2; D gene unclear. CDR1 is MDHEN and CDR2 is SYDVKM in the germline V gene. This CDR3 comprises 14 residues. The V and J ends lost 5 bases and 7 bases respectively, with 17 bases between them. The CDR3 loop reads CASSTPGSLAGYTF. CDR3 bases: TGTGCCAGCAGTACTCCGGGATCTCTAGCTGGCTACACCTTC.

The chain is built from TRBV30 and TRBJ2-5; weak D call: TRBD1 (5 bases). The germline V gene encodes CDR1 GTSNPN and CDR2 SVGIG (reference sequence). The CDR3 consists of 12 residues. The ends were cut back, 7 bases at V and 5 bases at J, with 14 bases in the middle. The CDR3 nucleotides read TGTGCCTCGCAAGGGGATCCGGAGACCCAGTACTTC. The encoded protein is CASQGDPETQYF.

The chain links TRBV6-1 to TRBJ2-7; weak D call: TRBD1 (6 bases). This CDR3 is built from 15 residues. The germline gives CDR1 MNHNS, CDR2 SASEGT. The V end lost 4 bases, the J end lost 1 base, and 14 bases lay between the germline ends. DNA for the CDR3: TGTGCCAGCAGTGGTTGGCTCAGGGGATCCTACGAGCAGTACGTC. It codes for CASSGWLRGSYEQYV.